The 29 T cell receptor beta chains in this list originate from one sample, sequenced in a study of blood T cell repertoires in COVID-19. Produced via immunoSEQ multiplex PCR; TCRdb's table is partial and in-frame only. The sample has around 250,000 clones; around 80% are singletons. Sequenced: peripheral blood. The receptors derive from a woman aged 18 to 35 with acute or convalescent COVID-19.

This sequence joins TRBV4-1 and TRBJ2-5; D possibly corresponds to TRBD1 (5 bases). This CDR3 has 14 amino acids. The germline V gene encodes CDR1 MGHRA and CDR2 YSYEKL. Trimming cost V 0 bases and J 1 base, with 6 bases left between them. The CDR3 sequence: CASSQDDSQETQYF. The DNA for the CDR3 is TGCGCCAGCAGCCAAGATGACAGCCAAGAGACCCAGTACTTC.

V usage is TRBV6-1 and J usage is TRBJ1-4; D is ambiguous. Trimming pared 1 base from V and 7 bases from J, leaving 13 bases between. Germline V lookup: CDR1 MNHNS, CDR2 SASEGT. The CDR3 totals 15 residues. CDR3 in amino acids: CASSEVGGYREKLFF. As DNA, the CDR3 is TGTGCCAGCAGTGAAGTCGGAGGGTATCGTGAAAAACTGTTTTTT.

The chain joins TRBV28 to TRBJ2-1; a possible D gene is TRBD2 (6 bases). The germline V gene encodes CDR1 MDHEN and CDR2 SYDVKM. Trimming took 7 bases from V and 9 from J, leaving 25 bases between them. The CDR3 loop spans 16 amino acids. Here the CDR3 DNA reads TGTGCCAGCACCTCCGGGGCTAGCGAGGTCGGGGGTGAGCAGTTCTTC. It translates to CASTSGASEVGGEQFF.

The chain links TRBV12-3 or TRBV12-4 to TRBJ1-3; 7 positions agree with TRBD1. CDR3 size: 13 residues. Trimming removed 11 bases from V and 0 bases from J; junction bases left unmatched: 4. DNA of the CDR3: TGTGCCTTAGACAGGGACTCTGGAAACACCATATATTTT. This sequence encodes CALDRDSGNTIYF.

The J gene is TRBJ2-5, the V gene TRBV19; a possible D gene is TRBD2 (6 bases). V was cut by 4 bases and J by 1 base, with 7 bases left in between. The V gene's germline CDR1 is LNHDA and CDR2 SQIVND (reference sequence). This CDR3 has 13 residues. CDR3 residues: CASSRGLQETQYF. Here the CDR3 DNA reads TGTGCCAGTAGTAGGGGACTCCAAGAGACCCAGTACTTC.

The CDR3 region is CASSLQGLIGYGYTF. The CDR3 DNA is TGTGCCAGCAGTTTACAGGGATTAATCGGGTATGGCTACACCTTC. The chain is built from TRBV27 and TRBJ1-2; D may be TRBD1 (5 bases). This CDR3 has 15 amino acids. V lost 2 bases and J lost 5, with 15 bases in between. The germline V gene has CDR1 MNHEY and CDR2 SMNVEV (reference sequence).

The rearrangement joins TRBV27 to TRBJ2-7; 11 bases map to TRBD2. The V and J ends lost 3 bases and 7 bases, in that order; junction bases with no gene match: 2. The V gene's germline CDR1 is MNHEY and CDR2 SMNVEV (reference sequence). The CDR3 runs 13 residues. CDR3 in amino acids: CASSFSGRAEQYF. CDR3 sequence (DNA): TGTGCCAGCAGTTTTAGCGGGAGGGCGGAGCAGTACTTC.

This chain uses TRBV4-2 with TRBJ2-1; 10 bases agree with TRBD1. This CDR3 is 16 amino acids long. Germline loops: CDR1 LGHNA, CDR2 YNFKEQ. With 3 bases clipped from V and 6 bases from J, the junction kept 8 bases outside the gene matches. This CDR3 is CASSQWGQGTGNEQFF. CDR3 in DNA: TGTGCCAGCAGCCAGTGGGGACAGGGGACTGGCAATGAGCAGTTCTTC.

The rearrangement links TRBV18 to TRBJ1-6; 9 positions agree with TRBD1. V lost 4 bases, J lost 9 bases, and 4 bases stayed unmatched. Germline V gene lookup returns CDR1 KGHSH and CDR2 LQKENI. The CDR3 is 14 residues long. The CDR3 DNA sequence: TGTGCCAGCTCACTAGACAGGGGGGGTTCACCCCTCCACTTT. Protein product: CASSLDRGGSPLHF.

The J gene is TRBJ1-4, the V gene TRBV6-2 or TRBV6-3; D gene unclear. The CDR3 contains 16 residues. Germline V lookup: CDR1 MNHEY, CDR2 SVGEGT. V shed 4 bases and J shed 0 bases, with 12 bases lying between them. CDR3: CASSSAPQATNEKLFF. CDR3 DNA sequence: TGTGCCAGCAGTTCGGCCCCCCAGGCAACTAATGAAAAACTGTTTTTT.

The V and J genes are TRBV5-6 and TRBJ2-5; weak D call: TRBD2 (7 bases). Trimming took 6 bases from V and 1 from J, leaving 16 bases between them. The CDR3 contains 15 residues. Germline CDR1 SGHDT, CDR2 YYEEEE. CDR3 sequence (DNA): TGTGCCAGCACCCCCGTGGGGGGGGCCCAAGAGACCCAGTACTTC. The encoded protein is CASTPVGGAQETQYF.

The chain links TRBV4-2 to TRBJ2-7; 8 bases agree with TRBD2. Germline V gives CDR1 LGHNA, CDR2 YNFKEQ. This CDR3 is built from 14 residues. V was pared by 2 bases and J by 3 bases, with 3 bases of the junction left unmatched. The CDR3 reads CASSQTGTSYEQYF. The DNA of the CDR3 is TGTGCCAGCAGCCAAACCGGGACTAGCTACGAGCAGTACTTC.

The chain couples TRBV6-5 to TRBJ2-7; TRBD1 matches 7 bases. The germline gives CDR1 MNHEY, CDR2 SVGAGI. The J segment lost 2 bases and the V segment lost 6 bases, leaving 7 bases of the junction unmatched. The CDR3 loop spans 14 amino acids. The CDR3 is CASSYQTGTYEQYF. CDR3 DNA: TGTGCCAGCAGCTATCAGACAGGGACCTACGAGCAGTACTTC.

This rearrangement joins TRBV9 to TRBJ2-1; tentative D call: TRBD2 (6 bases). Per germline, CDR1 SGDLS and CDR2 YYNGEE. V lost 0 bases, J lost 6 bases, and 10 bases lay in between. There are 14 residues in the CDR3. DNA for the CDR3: TGTGCCAGCAGCGTAGCGGGGCGGGGCAATGAGCAGTTCTTC. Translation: CASSVAGRGNEQFF. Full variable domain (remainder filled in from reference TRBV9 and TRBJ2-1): DSGVTQTPKHLITATGQRVTLRCSPRSGDLSVYWYQQSLDQGLQFLIQYYNGEERAKGNILERFSAQQFPDLHSELNLSSLELGDSALYFCASSVAGRGNEQFFGPGTRLTVL.

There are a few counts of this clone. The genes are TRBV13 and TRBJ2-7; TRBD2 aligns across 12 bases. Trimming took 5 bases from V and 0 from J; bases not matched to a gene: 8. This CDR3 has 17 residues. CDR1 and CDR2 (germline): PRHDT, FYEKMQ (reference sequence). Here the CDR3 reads CASSPRLAGEISYEQYF. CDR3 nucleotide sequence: TGTGCCAGCAGCCCAAGACTAGCGGGAGAGATCTCCTACGAGCAGTACTTC.

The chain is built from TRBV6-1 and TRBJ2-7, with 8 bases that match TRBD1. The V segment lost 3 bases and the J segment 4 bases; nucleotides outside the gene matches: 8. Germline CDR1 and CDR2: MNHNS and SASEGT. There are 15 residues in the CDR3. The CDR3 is CASSENQGAKYEQYF. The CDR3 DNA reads TGTGCCAGCAGTGAGAATCAGGGGGCGAAATACGAGCAGTACTTC.

Written as DNA, the CDR3 is TGTGCCAGCAGCGCCAGACAGGGTGGGAGCACAGATACGCAGTATTTT. The encoded protein is CASSARQGGSTDTQYF. The chain carries TRBV9 and TRBJ2-3, with 7 bases lining up with TRBD1. The CDR3 runs to 16 residues. Per the germline V gene, CDR1 is SGDLS and CDR2 is YYNGEE. V lost 3 bases to trimming and J lost 0 bases; unmatched junction nucleotides: 7.

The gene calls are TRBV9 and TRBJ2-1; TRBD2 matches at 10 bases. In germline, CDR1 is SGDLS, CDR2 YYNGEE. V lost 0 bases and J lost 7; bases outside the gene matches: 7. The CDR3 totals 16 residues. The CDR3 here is CASSVDSSGSANEQFF. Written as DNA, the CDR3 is TGTGCCAGCAGCGTAGACTCTAGCGGGAGTGCGAATGAGCAGTTCTTC. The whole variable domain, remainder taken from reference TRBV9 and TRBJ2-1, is DSGVTQTPKHLITATGQRVTLRCSPRSGDLSVYWYQQSLDQGLQFLIQYYNGEERAKGNILERFSAQQFPDLHSELNLSSLELGDSALYFCASSVDSSGSANEQFFGPGTRLTVL.

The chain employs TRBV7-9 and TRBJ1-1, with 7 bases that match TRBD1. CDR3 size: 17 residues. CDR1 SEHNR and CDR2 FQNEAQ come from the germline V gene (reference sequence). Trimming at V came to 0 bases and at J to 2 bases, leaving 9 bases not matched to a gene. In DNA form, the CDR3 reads TGTGCCAGCAGCTTAGCACCAGGGGGTTTATTTAACACTGAAGCTTTCTTT. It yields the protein CASSLAPGGLFNTEAFF.

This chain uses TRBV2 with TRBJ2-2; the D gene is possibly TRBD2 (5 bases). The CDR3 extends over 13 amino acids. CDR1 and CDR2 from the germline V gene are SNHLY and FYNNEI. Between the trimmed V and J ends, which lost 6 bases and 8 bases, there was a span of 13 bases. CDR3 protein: CASSPRGSGELFF. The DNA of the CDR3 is TGTGCCAGCAGCCCCAGAGGGAGTGGGGAGCTGTTTTTT. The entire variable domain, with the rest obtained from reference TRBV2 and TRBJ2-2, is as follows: EPEVTQTPSHQVTQMGQEVILRCVPISNHLYFYWYRQILGQKVEFLVSFYNNEISEKSEIFDDQFSVERPDGSNFTLKIRSTKLEDSAMYFCASSPRGSGELFFGEGSRLTVL.

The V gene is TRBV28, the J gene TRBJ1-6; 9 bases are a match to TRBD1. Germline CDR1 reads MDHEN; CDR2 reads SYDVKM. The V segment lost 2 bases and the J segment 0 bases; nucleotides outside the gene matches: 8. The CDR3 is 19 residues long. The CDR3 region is CASSLPGTGLSSYNSPLHF. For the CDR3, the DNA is TGTGCCAGCAGTTTACCCGGGACAGGGCTTAGCTCCTATAATTCACCCCTCCACTTT.

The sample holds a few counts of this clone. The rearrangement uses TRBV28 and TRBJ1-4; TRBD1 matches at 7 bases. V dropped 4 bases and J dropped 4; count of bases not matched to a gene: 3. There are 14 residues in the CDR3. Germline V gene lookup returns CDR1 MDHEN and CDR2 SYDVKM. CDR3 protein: CASSSGQYNEKLFF. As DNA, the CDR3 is TGTGCCAGCAGTTCGGGACAGTATAATGAAAAACTGTTTTTT.

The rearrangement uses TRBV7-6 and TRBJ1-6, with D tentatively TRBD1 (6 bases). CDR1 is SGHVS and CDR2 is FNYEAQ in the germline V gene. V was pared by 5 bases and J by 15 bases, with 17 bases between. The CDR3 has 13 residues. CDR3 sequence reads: CASSRMDGQILHF. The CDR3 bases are TGTGCCAGCAGCCGGATGGACGGACAGATCCTCCACTTT.

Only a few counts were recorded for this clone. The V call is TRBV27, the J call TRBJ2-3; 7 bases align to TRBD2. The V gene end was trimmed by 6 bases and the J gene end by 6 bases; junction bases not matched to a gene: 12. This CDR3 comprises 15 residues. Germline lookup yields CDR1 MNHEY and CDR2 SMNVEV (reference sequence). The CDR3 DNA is TGTGCCAGCAGGACGTTAGCGGGCCTTGGGGATACGCAGTATTTT. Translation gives CASRTLAGLGDTQYF.

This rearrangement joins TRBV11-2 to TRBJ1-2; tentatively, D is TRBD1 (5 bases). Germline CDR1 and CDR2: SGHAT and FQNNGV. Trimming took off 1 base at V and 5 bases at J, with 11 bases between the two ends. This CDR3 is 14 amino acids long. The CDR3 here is CASSLAFRDYGYTF. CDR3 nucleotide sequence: TGTGCCAGCAGCTTAGCCTTCAGGGATTATGGCTACACCTTC.

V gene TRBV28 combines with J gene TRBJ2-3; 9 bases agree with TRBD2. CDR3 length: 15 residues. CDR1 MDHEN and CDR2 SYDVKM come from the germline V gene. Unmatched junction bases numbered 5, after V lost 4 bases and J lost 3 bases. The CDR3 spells CASSWTSVNTDTQYF. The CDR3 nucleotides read TGTGCCAGCAGTTGGACTAGCGTTAATACAGATACGCAGTATTTT.

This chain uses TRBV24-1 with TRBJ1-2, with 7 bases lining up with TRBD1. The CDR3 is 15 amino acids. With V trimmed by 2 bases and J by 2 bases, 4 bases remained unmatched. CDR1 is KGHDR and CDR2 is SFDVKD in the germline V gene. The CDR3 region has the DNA TGTGCCACCAGTGATTCGAGACAGGGAAACTATGGCTACACCTTC. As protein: CATSDSRQGNYGYTF.

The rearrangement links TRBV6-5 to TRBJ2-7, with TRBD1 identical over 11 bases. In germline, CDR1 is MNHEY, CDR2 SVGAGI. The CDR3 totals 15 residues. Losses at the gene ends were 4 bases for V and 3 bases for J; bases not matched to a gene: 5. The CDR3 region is CASSSGQGDIYEQYF. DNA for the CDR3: TGTGCCAGCAGTTCGGGACAGGGGGATATCTACGAGCAGTACTTC.

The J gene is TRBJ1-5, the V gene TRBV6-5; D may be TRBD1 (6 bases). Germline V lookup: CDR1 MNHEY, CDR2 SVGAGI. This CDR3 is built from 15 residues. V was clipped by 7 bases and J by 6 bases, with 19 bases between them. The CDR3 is CASKETGRGVQPQHF. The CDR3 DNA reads TGTGCCAGCAAAGAAACAGGGCGGGGGGTTCAGCCCCAGCATTTT.